Following are 28 T cell receptor beta chains from one sample sequenced in a study of identical twins. TCRdb itself ran the 5' RACE reads through MiXCR, one entry per CDR3 protein. The sample records 250,000 to 300,000 distinct CDR3 sequences, roughly 10% being singletons. The sample was also linked to a second study, of yellow fever vaccine responses in identical twins.

Sequencing used CD8+ T cells sorted from blood. These receptors were obtained from a woman aged 18-35 years in good health.

The CDR3 DNA reads TGCGCCAGCAGCGAGACGACAGGGACCTACGAGCAGTACTTC. It codes for CASSETTGTYEQYF. This chain uses TRBV5-1 with TRBJ2-7, with 7 bases that match TRBD1. Unmatched junction bases numbered 6, after V lost 4 bases and J lost 2 bases. This CDR3 is built from 14 residues. Germline loops: CDR1 SGHRS, CDR2 YFSETQ.

Of note for this clonotype: The limits of the CDR3 on the DNA are not certain, so only TCRdb's listed CDR3 is given. The chain couples TRBV12-3 or TRBV12-4 to TRBJ1-4. The CDR3 spans 14 amino acids, including both terminal residues. The CDR3 loop reads CASSSSGLNEKLFF.

The V gene is TRBV28, the J gene TRBJ2-1, with a weak D call TRBD1 (6 bases). V lost 3 bases to trimming and J lost 7 bases, with 10 bases between them. CDR3 length equals 13 residues. CDR1 MDHEN and CDR2 SYDVKM come from the germline V gene. CDR3 region: CASSFQGQNEQFF. CDR3 in DNA: TGTGCCAGCAGTTTCCAGGGGCAGAATGAGCAGTTCTTC.

This clonotype has ten or more counts. This rearrangement joins TRBV27 to TRBJ2-2, with a possible D match to TRBD1 (6 bases). Trimming shortened V by 2 bases and J by 6 bases, and 7 bases separated the two germline ends. Germline assignment: CDR1 MNHEY and CDR2 SMNVEV (reference sequence). The CDR3 consists of 13 residues. The CDR3 sequence: CASSLTGSGELFF. The CDR3 nucleotides read TGTGCCAGCAGTTTAACAGGGTCCGGGGAGCTGTTTTTT.

This clonotype was seen many times. The CDR3, as DNA: TGCGCCAGCAGCCAAGATCGGAGGACCGTCGAAAAACTGTTTTTT. This codes for CASSQDRRTVEKLFF. The chain employs TRBV4-3 and TRBJ1-4; D gene unclear. The ends were cut back, 0 bases at V and 8 bases at J, with 13 bases in the middle. Germline CDR1 LGHNA, CDR2 YSLEER. The CDR3 consists of 15 residues.

This clonotype was counted at least ten times. This chain uses TRBV10-2 with TRBJ2-7, with TRBD2 matching 8 bases. This CDR3 comprises 14 residues. CDR1 and CDR2 from the germline V gene are WSHSY and SAAADI. The V gene end was trimmed by 6 bases and the J gene end by 2 bases; junction bases not matched to a gene: 6. CDR3 sequence reads: CASRSGTSTYEQYF. The CDR3 DNA follows: TGCGCCAGCAGATCCGGGACTAGTACCTACGAGCAGTACTTC.

The chain couples TRBV6-4 to TRBJ2-3, with D uncertain. Trimming took 4 bases from V and 4 from J, leaving 9 bases between them. CDR3 length: 13 amino acids. Germline V gene lookup returns CDR1 MRHNA and CDR2 SNTAGT. DNA for the CDR3: TGTGCCAGCAGTGTATACCCGTCAGATACGCAGTATTTT. Amino acid sequence: CASSVYPSDTQYF.

In its sample, this clonotype was seen a few times. The J gene is TRBJ1-6, the V gene TRBV20-1; 8 bases fit TRBD1. The V and J ends lost 6 bases and 10 bases, in that order; junction bases with no gene match: 17. CDR3 length: 16 residues. Germline V gives CDR1 DFQATT, CDR2 SNEGSKA (reference sequence). The CDR3 nucleotides are TGCAGTGCAAGCGAATTAGATGACAGGGGAAGCTCACCCCTCCACTTT. Translation gives CSASELDDRGSSPLHF.

Many counts were recorded for this clonotype. V is TRBV20-1 and J is TRBJ2-7; D unclear. V gave up 6 bases and J gave up 2 bases, with 11 bases separating them. The CDR3 runs 12 residues. The V gene's germline CDR1 is DFQATT and CDR2 SNEGSKA (reference sequence). The chain's CDR3 is CSARTGTYEQYF. The CDR3 nucleotides read TGCAGTGCGCGGACCGGCACCTACGAGCAGTACTTC.

The chain links TRBV7-9 to TRBJ2-1; possibly TRBD2 for D (6 bases). CDR1 is SEHNR, CDR2 FQNEAQ, per germline (reference sequence). The CDR3 runs to 17 residues. Trimming left V 5 bases short and J 4 bases short, with 21 bases between. This chain's CDR3 is CASSPLRAGITYNEQFF. Written as DNA, the CDR3 is TGTGCCAGCAGCCCCCTGAGGGCGGGAATCACTTACAATGAGCAGTTCTTC. Together with reference TRBV7-9 and TRBJ2-1, the CDR3 gives the full variable domain: DTGVSQNPRHKITKRGQNVTFRCDPISEHNRLYWYRQTLGQGPEFLTYFQNEAQLEKSRLLSDRFSAERPKGSFSTLEIQRTEQGDSAMYLCASSPLRAGITYNEQFFGPGTRLTVL.

This clonotype was picked up many times. This rearrangement joins TRBV7-2 to TRBJ2-1; the D is unclear. Germline-derived CDR1 and CDR2 are SGHTA and FQGNSA. Trimming removed 1 base at V and 9 bases at J, with 10 bases between. The CDR3 runs 13 residues. This CDR3 is CASSLVKGSEQFF. Here the CDR3 DNA reads TGTGCCAGCAGCTTAGTAAAGGGCAGTGAGCAGTTCTTC.

This clonotype was observed a handful of times. The CDR3 region is CASSIIRDRYTEAFF. The CDR3 nucleotides are TGTGCCAGCAGTATTATCCGGGACAGGTACACTGAAGCTTTCTTT. J is TRBJ1-1 and V is TRBV12-3 or TRBV12-4, with 8 bases identical to TRBD1. V dropped 5 bases and J dropped 3; count of bases not matched to a gene: 8. This CDR3 is built from 15 residues.

This clonotype was counted only a few times. The rearrangement uses TRBV20-1 and TRBJ2-7, with 10 bases that match TRBD1. Losses at the gene ends were 5 bases for V and 0 bases for J; bases not matched to a gene: 4. CDR3 length: 14 residues. The V gene's germline CDR1 is DFQATT and CDR2 SNEGSKA (reference sequence). CDR3 DNA: TGCAGTGCTGACCGGGACAGGGGCTCCTACGAGCAGTACTTC. Protein sequence: CSADRDRGSYEQYF.

The chain has TRBV14 and TRBJ2-2; weak D call: TRBD2 (5 bases). The CDR3 contains 17 residues. Germline V lookup: CDR1 SGHDN, CDR2 FVKESK. The V end lost 0 bases, the J end lost 6 bases, and 17 bases lay between the germline ends. CDR3: CASSQDRLPSEAGELFF. In DNA form, the CDR3 reads TGTGCCAGCAGCCAAGATAGGCTCCCCTCGGAGGCCGGGGAGCTGTTTTTT.

In this sample, this clonotype turned up many times. V and J are TRBV7-9 and TRBJ2-1; 13 bases agree with TRBD2. The germline V gene has CDR1 SEHNR and CDR2 FQNEAQ (reference sequence). This CDR3 has 17 amino acids. The ends lost 4 bases at V and 5 bases at J; junction bases unmatched: 8. The CDR3 bases are TGTGCCAGCAGCTGGACTAGCGGGAGAATCCTAGACAATGAGCAGTTCTTC. Translation gives CASSWTSGRILDNEQFF.

The chain joins TRBV6-5 to TRBJ2-3, with D perhaps matching TRBD2 (5 bases). The CDR3 runs to 14 residues. Germline V gives CDR1 MNHEY, CDR2 SVGAGI. V was trimmed by 4 bases and J by 0 bases, leaving 8 bases between them. The CDR3 loop reads CASSWETSTDTQYF. CDR3 DNA sequence: TGTGCCAGCAGTTGGGAGACTAGCACAGATACGCAGTATTTT.

This clonotype has a count of ten or more. The V call is TRBV7-2, the J call TRBJ2-1; 7 bases match TRBD2. The CDR3 is made up of 13 amino acids. J gave up 9 bases and V 4 bases, and 6 bases lay outside the gene matches. CDR1 is SGHTA, CDR2 FQGNSA, per germline. In DNA, the CDR3 is TGTGCCAGCAGCTCCGGCAGGGAGGGTGAGCAGTTCTTC. Its translation: CASSSGREGEQFF. The whole variable domain, filled in from reference TRBV7-2 and TRBJ2-1, reads GAGVSQSPSNKVTEKGKDVELRCDPISGHTALYWYRQSLGQGLEFLIYFQGNSAPDKSGLPSDRFSAERTGGSVSTLTIQRTQQEDSAVYLCASSSGREGEQFFGPGTRLTVL.

This clonotype occurred many times. This chain joins TRBV29-1 and TRBJ1-2, with D unresolved. Trimming shortened V by 5 bases and J by 7 bases, and 14 bases separated the two germline ends. The germline CDR1 and CDR2 sequences are SQVTM and ANQGSEA. The CDR3 covers 12 residues. In DNA form, the CDR3 reads TGCAGCGTTCCCAGATCTGAGGGTGGCTACACCTTC. Encoded protein: CSVPRSEGGYTF.

At least ten counts were recorded for this clonotype. The chain has TRBV11-2 and TRBJ2-5; D call uncertain. This CDR3 region has 13 residues. V lost 5 bases, J lost 0 bases, and 7 bases lay in between. The V gene's germline CDR1 is SGHAT and CDR2 FQNNGV. The CDR3 sequence: CASSLGYQETQYF. The CDR3 coding sequence is TGTGCCAGCAGCCTAGGTTACCAAGAGACCCAGTACTTC.

This clonotype was detected a few times. The J gene is TRBJ2-7, the V gene TRBV5-4, with D perhaps matching TRBD2 (6 bases). Looked up from germline, CDR1 is SGHNT and CDR2 is YYREEE (reference sequence). Trimming stripped 0 bases from V and 2 bases from J, with 27 bases between. This CDR3 spans 20 amino acids. The chain's CDR3 is CASSLEERRTKTTWAYEQYF. CDR3 DNA sequence: TGTGCCAGCAGCTTGGAGGAGAGGCGGACTAAAACCACCTGGGCCTACGAGCAGTACTTC.

This chain links TRBV9 with TRBJ2-3; D is unresolved. Germline assignment: CDR1 SGDLS and CDR2 YYNGEE. The ends were cut back, 6 bases at V and 1 base at J, with 12 bases in the middle. CDR3 size: 14 residues. CDR3 coding DNA: TGTGCCAGCAACCCACCCCCCCGCACAGATACGCAGTATTTT. This translates into CASNPPPRTDTQYF.

This clonotype was picked up a small number of times. The V gene is TRBV20-1, the J gene TRBJ2-1, with TRBD1 identical over 9 bases. V was pared by 2 bases and J by 4 bases, with 30 bases of the junction left unmatched. The CDR3 runs 23 residues. Looked up from germline, CDR1 is DFQATT and CDR2 is SNEGSKA (reference sequence). CDR3 in DNA: TGCAGTGCTAGAATAAGGGCCGGGACAGGGTTTATCCGGGGCGAGGGCCTTTACAATGAGCAGTTCTTC. This translates into CSARIRAGTGFIRGEGLYNEQFF.

This clonotype was counted a few times. The chain joins TRBV7-9 to TRBJ2-7, with 7 bases aligning to TRBD1. The junction had 13 bases not matched to a gene; V was cut back by 4 bases and J by 7 bases. Germline V CDR1 and CDR2: SEHNR, FQNEAQ (reference sequence). The CDR3 totals 15 residues. The CDR3 protein is CASSSISGTEQEQYF. CDR3 sequence (DNA): TGTGCCAGCAGCTCAATCTCCGGGACAGAGCAAGAGCAGTACTTC.

The rearrangement joins TRBV7-8 to TRBJ2-2; 7 bases line up with TRBD1. Germline-derived CDR1 and CDR2 are SGHVS and FQNEAQ. J was trimmed by 6 bases and V by 4 bases; bases with no gene match: 11. The CDR3 covers 16 residues. The CDR3 nucleotides are TGTGCCAGCAGCTCGAATACAGGGGATCGGGCCGGGGAGCTGTTTTTT. Protein product: CASSSNTGDRAGELFF. Together with reference TRBV7-8 and TRBJ2-2, the CDR3 gives the full variable domain: GAGVSQSPRYKVAKRGQDVALRCDPISGHVSLFWYQQALGQGPEFLTYFQNEAQLDKSGLPSDRFFAERPEGSVSTLKIQRTQQEDSAVYLCASSSNTGDRAGELFFGEGSRLTVL.

The chain employs TRBV18 and TRBJ2-7; D is undetermined. This CDR3 contains 15 residues. V was shortened by 0 bases and J by 4 bases, with 13 bases between the two germline ends. Germline V gene lookup returns CDR1 KGHSH and CDR2 LQKENI. DNA for the CDR3: TGTGCCAGCTCACCACCGGTATGGGAAGAGTACGAGCAGTACTTC. This sequence encodes CASSPPVWEEYEQYF.

The chain joins TRBV12-3 or TRBV12-4 to TRBJ2-4; 12 nucleotides align to TRBD1. The CDR3 sequence is 16 residues long. Trimming at V came to 7 bases and at J to 5 bases, leaving 9 bases not matched to a gene. CDR3 nucleotide sequence: TGTGCCAGCAAGTCCGGGACAGGGGGCATCGAAAACATTCAGTACTTC. Translation: CASKSGTGGIENIQYF.

Here the CDR3 reads CASSPRGPSSYEQYF. The DNA for the CDR3 is TGTGCCAGCAGCCCCCGAGGACCGAGTTCCTACGAGCAGTACTTC. The J gene is TRBJ2-7, the V gene TRBV27; D not resolved. V gave up 6 bases and J gave up 1 base, with 16 bases separating them. The germline gives CDR1 MNHEY, CDR2 SMNVEV (reference sequence). The CDR3 contains 15 residues.

The chain combines TRBV19 with TRBJ2-1, with a possible D match to TRBD2 (6 bases). In germline, CDR1 is LNHDA, CDR2 SQIVND (reference sequence). Trimming left V 2 bases short and J 0 bases short, with 11 bases between. This CDR3 comprises 16 residues. DNA for the CDR3: TGTGCCAGTAGTATAAGCGGGTCGAGCTCCTACAATGAGCAGTTCTTC. Its translation is CASSISGSSSYNEQFF. Full variable domain (rest looked up from reference TRBV19 and TRBJ2-1): DGGITQSPKYLFRKEGQNVTLSCEQNLNHDAMYWYRQDPGQGLRLIYYSQIVNDFQKGDIAEGYSVSREKKESFPLTVTSAQKNPTAFYLCASSISGSSSYNEQFFGPGTRLTVL.